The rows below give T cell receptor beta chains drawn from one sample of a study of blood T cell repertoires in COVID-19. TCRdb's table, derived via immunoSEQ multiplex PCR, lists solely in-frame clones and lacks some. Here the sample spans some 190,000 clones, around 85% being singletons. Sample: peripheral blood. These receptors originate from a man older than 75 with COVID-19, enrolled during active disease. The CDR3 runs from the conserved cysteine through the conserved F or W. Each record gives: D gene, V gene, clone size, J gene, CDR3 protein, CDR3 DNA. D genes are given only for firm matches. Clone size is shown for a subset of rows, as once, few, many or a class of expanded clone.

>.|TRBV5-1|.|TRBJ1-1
CASSHTPGDTEAFF
TGCGCCAGCAGCCATACCCCCGGGGACACTGAAGCTTTCTTT
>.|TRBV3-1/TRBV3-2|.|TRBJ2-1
CASSPRDPGDEQFF
TGTGCCAGCAGCCCCCGGGACCCAGGGGATGAGCAGTTCTTC
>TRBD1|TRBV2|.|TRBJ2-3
CASTQDRGGDTQYF
TGTGCCAGCACCCAAGACAGGGGGGGAGATACGCAGTATTTT
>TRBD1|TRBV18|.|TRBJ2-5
CASSPHAGTGGSQYF
TGTGCCAGCTCACCTCATGCAGGGACAGGGGGTTCCCAGTACTTC
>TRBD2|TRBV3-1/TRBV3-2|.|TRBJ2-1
CASSQSGGSYNEQFF
TGTGCCAGCAGCCAAAGCGGGGGTTCCTACAATGAGCAGTTCTTC
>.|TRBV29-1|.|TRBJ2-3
CSGAIPAPGADTQYF
TGCAGCGGTGCCATACCCGCGCCGGGGGCAGATACGCAGTATTTT
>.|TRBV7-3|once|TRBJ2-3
CASSPGTYTDTQYF
TGTGCCAGCAGCCCGGGGACATACACAGATACGCAGTATTTT
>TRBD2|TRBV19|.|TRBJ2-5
CASKERGGRETQYF
TGTGCCAGTAAGGAGCGGGGGGGCCGCGAGACCCAGTACTTC
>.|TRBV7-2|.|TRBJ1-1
CASSLGGAVTEAFF
TGTGCCAGCAGCTTAGGTGGGGCTGTCACTGAAGCTTTCTTT
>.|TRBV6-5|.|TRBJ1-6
CASSPPGDNSPLHF
TGTGCCAGCAGTCCCCCGGGTGATAATTCACCCCTCCACTTT
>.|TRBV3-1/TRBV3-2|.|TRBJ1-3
CASSQDHNPGNTIYF
TGTGCCAGCAGCCAAGATCACAATCCTGGAAACACCATATATTTT
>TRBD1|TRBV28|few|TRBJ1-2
CASSLEPGQGSGYTF
TGTGCCAGCAGTTTGGAACCGGGACAGGGGAGCGGCTACACCTTC
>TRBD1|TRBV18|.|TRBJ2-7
CASSLRTGSYEQYF
TGTGCCAGCTCACTCAGGACAGGGTCGTACGAGCAGTACTTC
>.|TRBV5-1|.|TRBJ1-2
CASSLQGLVTGGYTF
TGCGCCAGCAGCTTGCAGGGTCTGGTTACTGGTGGCTACACCTTC
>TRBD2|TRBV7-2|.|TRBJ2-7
CASSLRRGGRAEQYF
TGTGCCAGCAGCTTAAGGCGGGGGGGCAGGGCCGAGCAGTACTTC
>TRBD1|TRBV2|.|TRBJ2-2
CASTRQGAGTGELFF
TGTGCCAGCACTAGACAGGGGGCGGGCACCGGGGAGCTGTTTTTT
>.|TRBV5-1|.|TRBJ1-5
CASSRDGPGTAYSNQPQHF
TGCGCCAGCAGCCGTGACGGGCCAGGGACTGCTTATAGCAATCAGCCCCAGCATTTT
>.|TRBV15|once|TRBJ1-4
CATSRDREGEKLFF
TGTGCCACCAGCAGAGACAGGGAGGGCGAAAAACTGTTTTTT
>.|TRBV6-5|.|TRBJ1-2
CASREGPNYGYTF
TGTGCCAGCCGGGAGGGGCCTAACTATGGCTACACCTTC
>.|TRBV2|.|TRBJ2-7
CASSPDGGATYEQYF
TGTGCCAGCAGCCCCGATGGGGGGGCCACCTACGAGCAGTACTTC
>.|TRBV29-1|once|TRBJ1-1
CSGLRGSGNTEAFF
TGCAGCGGACTTAGGGGTTCTGGGAACACTGAAGCTTTCTTT
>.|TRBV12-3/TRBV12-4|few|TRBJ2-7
CASSSYSSYEQYF
TGTGCCAGCAGTTCCTACAGCTCCTACGAGCAGTACTTC
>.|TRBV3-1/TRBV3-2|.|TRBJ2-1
CASSQAGRLSYNEQFF
TGTGCCAGCAGCCAAGCTGGGCGACTATCATACAATGAGCAGTTCTTC
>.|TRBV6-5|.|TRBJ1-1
CASSYSRSIMNTEAFF
TGTGCCAGCAGTTACTCTCGGAGCATTATGAACACTGAAGCTTTCTTT
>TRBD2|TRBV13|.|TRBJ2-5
CASSFGGKYQETQYF
TGTGCCAGCAGCTTCGGGGGGAAGTACCAAGAGACCCAGTACTTC
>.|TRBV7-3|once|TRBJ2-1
CASSLTGARPYNEQFF
TGTGCCAGCAGCTTAACGGGCGCCCGGCCCTACAATGAGCAGTTCTTC
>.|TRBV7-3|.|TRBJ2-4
CASSLGQGRVQYF
TGTGCCAGCAGCTTAGGGCAGGGCCGGGTTCAGTACTTC
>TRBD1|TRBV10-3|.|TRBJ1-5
CAISGGTGNQPQHF
TGTGCCATCAGTGGCGGGACAGGGAATCAGCCCCAGCATTTT